The 18 T cell receptor beta chains in this list originate from one sample, sequenced in a study of PD-1 blockade in classical Hodgkin lymphoma. Exposure to brentuximab vedotin varied, and each patient had relapsed following autologous stem cell transplantation. Data came from immunoSEQ multiplex PCR; TCRdb stores just in-frame clones and leaves some out. The table lists 90,000 to 120,000 clones, 89% of them singletons. The sequencing used peripheral blood mononuclear cells (PBMCs), collected before the second cycle of nivolumab. Receptors were obtained from a human donor with classical Hodgkin lymphoma.

As regards this clone: In this CDR3 the conserved last residue, phenylalanine or tryptophan, is missing, so a read error is likely. The limits of the CDR3 on the DNA are not certain, so only TCRdb's listed CDR3 is given. J is TRBJ1-2 and V is TRBV11-2; the DNA was not compared with TRBD1, the D call given in the table. CDR1 is SGHAT, CDR2 FQNNGV, per germline. Ends included, the CDR3 has 13 residues. CDR3 region: CASSWDRSPLHTL.

V gene TRBV19 combines with J gene TRBJ2-7; D perhaps matches TRBD2 (6 bases). This CDR3 comprises 13 residues. Germline V gene data show CDR1 as LNHDA and CDR2 as SQIVND (reference sequence). Trimming pared 4 bases from V and 4 bases from J, leaving 11 bases between. CDR3 in DNA: TGTGCCAGTAGTAATGGCGGAGGGTACGAGCAGTACTTC. Encoded protein: CASSNGGGYEQYF.

The chain carries TRBV25-1 and TRBJ1-1; D perhaps matches TRBD1 (5 bases). Trimming left V 2 bases short and J 0 bases short, with 7 bases between. CDR3 length: 14 amino acids. Germline assignment: CDR1 MGHDK and CDR2 SYGVNS. As DNA, the CDR3 is TGTGCCAGCAGTGAAGAGGGACTGAACACTGAAGCTTTCTTT. Protein sequence: CASSEEGLNTEAFF.

This chain connects TRBV19 to TRBJ1-1, with D perhaps TRBD1 (5 bases). The CDR3 spans 15 residues. The germline gives CDR1 LNHDA, CDR2 SQIVND (reference sequence). V shed 5 bases and J shed 4 bases, with 17 bases lying between them. The CDR3, as DNA: TGTGCCAGTAGTCTTCGTGAGGGGCGGGGCACTGAAGCTTTCTTT. Translation: CASSLREGRGTEAFF.

The count of this clone is one. The J gene is TRBJ1-6, the V gene TRBV6-4, with D maybe TRBD1 (5 bases). The germline gives CDR1 MRHNA, CDR2 SNTAGT. The CDR3 consists of 14 residues. V was clipped by 1 base and J by 12 bases, with 13 bases between them. CDR3 in DNA: TGTGCCAGCAGTGACTTCGGAGGGGCGAGACCCCTCCACTTT. This encodes CASSDFGGARPLHF.

This chain connects TRBV28 to TRBJ2-7; 11 positions match TRBD2. Trimming at V came to 7 bases and at J to 6 bases, leaving 8 bases not matched to a gene. The CDR3 runs to 14 residues. Germline V lookup: CDR1 MDHEN, CDR2 SYDVKM. The CDR3 sequence is CASNQLAGDSEQYF. The CDR3 DNA follows: TGTGCCAGCAACCAACTAGCGGGAGATAGCGAGCAGTACTTC. Full variable domain (remainder filled in from reference TRBV28 and TRBJ2-7): DVKVTQSSRYLVKRTGEKVFLECVQDMDHENMFWYRQDPGLGLRLIYFSYDVKMKEKGDIPEGYSVSREKKERFSLILESASTNQTSMYLCASNQLAGDSEQYFGPGTRLTVT.

The rearrangement links TRBV18 to TRBJ1-3; D call uncertain. Germline CDR1 KGHSH, CDR2 LQKENI. Trimming cost V 3 bases and J 0 bases, with 9 bases left between them. The CDR3 is made up of 15 amino acids. The CDR3 bases are TGTGCCAGCTCACCGAGTACGGGCTCTGGAAACACCATATATTTT. Amino acids: CASSPSTGSGNTIYF.

The CDR3 loop is CATSWGKPLLRGYTF. Written as DNA, the CDR3 is TGTGCCACCTCATGGGGTAAGCCCCTTCTGAGAGGCTACACCTTC. The rearrangement links TRBV19 to TRBJ1-2; D is unclear. Germline values: CDR1 LNHDA, CDR2 SQIVND (reference sequence). This CDR3 has 15 amino acids. With 10 bases removed from V and 8 bases from J, the gap between germline ends came to 26 bases.

J is TRBJ1-4 and V is TRBV11-2, with TRBD1 matching over 9 bases. V lost 5 bases, J lost 8 bases, and 9 bases stayed unmatched. This CDR3 comprises 15 residues. The germline CDR1 and CDR2 sequences are SGHAT and FQNNGV. In DNA, the CDR3 is TGTGCCAGCAGCCTTTCCCCCGGACAGGGGGAAAAACTGTTTTTT. It specifies CASSLSPGQGEKLFF.

This chain links TRBV11-2 with TRBJ2-1, with TRBD1 matching over 8 bases. The CDR3 covers 16 residues. The germline CDR1 and CDR2 sequences are SGHAT and FQNNGV. J gave up 6 bases and V 3 bases, and 10 bases lay outside the gene matches. In nucleotides, the CDR3 is TGTGCCAGCAGCTTTCGCCGCCAGGGGGCTCTCAATGAGCAGTTCTTC. As protein: CASSFRRQGALNEQFF.

The chain has TRBV28 and TRBJ2-1, with 8 bases that match TRBD2. Germline CDR1 and CDR2: MDHEN and SYDVKM. The V and J ends lost 6 bases and 15 bases, in that order; junction bases with no gene match: 10. This CDR3 region has 12 residues. CDR3 sequence (DNA): TGTGCCAGCAGAACTGCGGGAGGCCGCGGGTTCTTC. It is translated as CASRTAGGRGFF.

This clone was detected once. CDR3: CASSLEVGYEQYF. CDR3 DNA sequence: TGTGCCAGCAGCTTAGAGGTTGGTTACGAGCAGTACTTC. This chain links TRBV7-6 with TRBJ2-5; D gene unclear. The better agreement between TRBJ2-7 and the DNA end casts doubt on the J call. The CDR3 has 13 residues. Germline V gene lookup returns CDR1 SGHVS and CDR2 FNYEAQ.

CDR3 amino acids: CASSLGTSGTTQYF. In DNA form, the CDR3 reads TGTGCCAGCAGCTTAGGAACTAGCGGAACAACGCAGTATTTT. The gene calls are TRBV7-9 and TRBJ2-3; TRBD2 aligns across 8 bases. The germline V gene has CDR1 SEHNR and CDR2 FQNEAQ (reference sequence). This CDR3 comprises 14 residues. After removal of 1 base from V and 9 bases from J, the junction contained 6 bases not matched to a gene.

V and J are TRBV6-1 and TRBJ1-5; D ambiguous. The germline CDR1 and CDR2 sequences are MNHNS and SASEGT. V was shortened by 1 base and J by 4 bases, with 11 bases between the two germline ends. The CDR3 sequence is 15 residues long. The CDR3 sequence: CASSEVGSRNQPQHF. The DNA of the CDR3 is TGTGCCAGCAGTGAAGTCGGATCCCGAAATCAGCCCCAGCATTTT.

In this sample, this clone turned up a few times. The chain couples TRBV7-2 to TRBJ1-5, with 8 bases lining up with TRBD1. V shed 1 base, J shed 5 bases, and the junction held 13 bases outside the gene matches. This CDR3 spans 18 amino acids. In germline, CDR1 is SGHTA, CDR2 FQGNSA. The CDR3 reads CASSLDFGGQGADQPQHF. CDR3 in DNA: TGTGCCAGCAGCTTAGATTTTGGCGGGCAGGGGGCAGATCAGCCCCAGCATTTT. Full variable domain (rest looked up from reference TRBV7-2 and TRBJ1-5): GAGVSQSPSNKVTEKGKDVELRCDPISGHTALYWYRQSLGQGLEFLIYFQGNSAPDKSGLPSDRFSAERTGGSVSTLTIQRTQQEDSAVYLCASSLDFGGQGADQPQHFGDGTRLSIL.

The V call is TRBV25-1, the J call TRBJ2-1; the match to TRBD2 covers 10 bases. This CDR3 contains 16 residues. J was trimmed by 7 bases and V by 0 bases; bases with no gene match: 6. Germline V lookup: CDR1 MGHDK, CDR2 SYGVNS. CDR3 nucleotide sequence: TGTGCCAGCAGTGAATACAGCGGGAGGGCCGTAAATGAGCAGTTCTTC. Its translation: CASSEYSGRAVNEQFF.

The J gene is TRBJ1-5, the V gene TRBV5-6; D gene uncertain. The length of the CDR3 is 15 residues. V was trimmed by 2 bases and J by 1 base, leaving 10 bases between them. Looked up from germline, CDR1 is SGHDT and CDR2 is YYEEEE. CDR3 residues: CASSLAGSSNQPQHF. CDR3 bases: TGTGCCAGCAGCTTAGCGGGGTCGAGCAATCAGCCCCAGCATTTT. The full variable domain, with the rest looked up from reference TRBV5-6 and TRBJ1-5, is DAGVTQSPTHLIKTRGQQVTLRCSPKSGHDTVSWYQQALGQGPQFIFQYYEEEERQRGNFPDRFSGHQFPNYSSELNVNALLLGDSALYLCASSLAGSSNQPQHFGDGTRLSIL.

The gene calls are TRBV7-2 and TRBJ1-2, with TRBD1 matching 8 bases. Germline CDR1 and CDR2: SGHTA and FQGNSA. This CDR3 has 13 residues. Trimming cost V 2 bases and J 7 bases; bases outside gene matches: 3. CDR3 DNA sequence: TGTGCCAGCAGCTTAATAGGACAGGGTGGCTACACCTTC. Translation gives CASSLIGQGGYTF.